This T cell receptor (beta chain) was sequenced during a study of CD8 T cells in ankylosing spondylitis. Study-wide findings and caveats: Matched ankylosing spondylitis synovial fluid reportedly contained a significantly enriched population of disease-linked clones. The study identified a TCR beta motif of roughly eight highly homologous variants that appeared characteristic of ankylosing spondylitis blood.

Researchers built TCR beta libraries using quantitative 5'-RACE with molecular barcodes. TCRdb used MiXCR to reprocess the 5' RACE reads, holding one entry per CDR3 protein. Seen here are about 450,000 distinct CDR3 sequences, roughly 27% observed once, and the top ten hold over 0.8%. As regards this clonotype: Its antigen is undetermined.

The CDR3 is 14 residues long. With 2 bases clipped from V and 6 bases from J, the junction kept 4 bases outside the gene matches. CDR1 is MNHNS and CDR2 is SASEGT in the germline V gene. What was sequenced was blood, either unsorted or a sorted T cell fraction (not recorded which). This sequence joins TRBV6-1 and TRBJ2-7, with TRBD2 matching over 10 bases. The receptor comes from a male donor with ankylosing spondylitis. The CDR3, as DNA: TGTGCCAGCAGTGAAAGCGGGAGGGCCTTCGAGCAGTACTTC. This sequence encodes CASSESGRAFEQYF.